This T cell receptor beta chain was recorded in a study of radiotherapy plus CTLA-4 blockade in lung cancer. At the level of the study: Objective responses arose in 15% to 20% of patients, and around 30% experienced disease control.

This clone was detected a few times. The antigen is undetermined. V was clipped by 4 bases and J by 5 bases, with 13 bases between them. Germline loops: CDR1 LGHNA, CDR2 YNFKEQ. The CDR3 is made up of 14 amino acids. Sequencing used immunoSEQ multiplex PCR; TCRdb keeps in-frame clones, though not all of them. Of some 110,000 clones listed, more than 65% were seen once; the top ten hold 3.3%. Study results and caveats: Early blood T cell clone dynamics reportedly forecast response best, with interferon-beta. In blood, after radiotherapy plus ipilimumab, tumor-derived TCR clones expanded.

Sequencing used peripheral blood, obtained from a patient treated with radiotherapy plus ipilimumab. This chain joins TRBV4-2 and TRBJ2-3, with D perhaps TRBD1 (6 bases). The receptor's source is a human donor with non-small cell lung cancer that progressed on radiotherapy plus ipilimumab. Some clones in this sample may be carry-over from other donors' samples. The CDR3 nucleotides read TGTGCCAGCAGCCCAAAGACAGGAAAAGATACGCAGTATTTT. Translated: CASSPKTGKDTQYF.